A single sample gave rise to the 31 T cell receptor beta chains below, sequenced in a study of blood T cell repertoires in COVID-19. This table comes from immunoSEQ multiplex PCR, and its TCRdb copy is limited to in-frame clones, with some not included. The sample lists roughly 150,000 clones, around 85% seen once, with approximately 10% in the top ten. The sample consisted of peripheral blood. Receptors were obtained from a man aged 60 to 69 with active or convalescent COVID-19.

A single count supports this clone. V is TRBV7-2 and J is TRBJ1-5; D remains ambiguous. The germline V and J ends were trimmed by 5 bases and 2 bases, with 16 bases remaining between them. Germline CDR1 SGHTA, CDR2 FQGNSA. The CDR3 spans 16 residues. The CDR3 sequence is CASSEQSAGGNQPQHF. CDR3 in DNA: TGTGCCAGCAGCGAGCAGTCCGCCGGGGGCAATCAGCCCCAGCATTTT.

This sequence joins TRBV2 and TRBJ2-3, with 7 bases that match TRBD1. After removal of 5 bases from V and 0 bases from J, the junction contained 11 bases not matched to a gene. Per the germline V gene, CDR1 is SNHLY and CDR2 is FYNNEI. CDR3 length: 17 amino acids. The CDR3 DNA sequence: TGTGCCAGCAGTCCGACGCCGTGGACAGGAAGCACAGATACGCAGTATTTT. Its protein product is CASSPTPWTGSTDTQYF.

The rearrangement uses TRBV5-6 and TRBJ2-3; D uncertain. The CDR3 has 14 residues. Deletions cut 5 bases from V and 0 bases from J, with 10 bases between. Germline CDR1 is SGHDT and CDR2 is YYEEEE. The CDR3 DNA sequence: TGTGCCAGCAGTACCACACTAAGCACAGATACGCAGTATTTT. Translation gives CASSTTLSTDTQYF.

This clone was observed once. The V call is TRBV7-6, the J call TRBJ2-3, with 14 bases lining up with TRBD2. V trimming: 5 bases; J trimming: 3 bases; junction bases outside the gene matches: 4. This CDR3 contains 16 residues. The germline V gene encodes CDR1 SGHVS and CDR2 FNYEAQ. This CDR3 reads CASSMGTSGGTDTQYF. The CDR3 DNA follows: TGTGCCAGCAGCATGGGGACTAGCGGGGGAACAGATACGCAGTATTTT.

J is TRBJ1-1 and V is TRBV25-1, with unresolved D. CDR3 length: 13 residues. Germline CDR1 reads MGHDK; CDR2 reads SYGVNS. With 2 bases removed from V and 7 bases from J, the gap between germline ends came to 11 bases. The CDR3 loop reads CASSEPGISEAFF. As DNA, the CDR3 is TGTGCCAGCAGTGAACCGGGGATCAGTGAAGCTTTCTTT.

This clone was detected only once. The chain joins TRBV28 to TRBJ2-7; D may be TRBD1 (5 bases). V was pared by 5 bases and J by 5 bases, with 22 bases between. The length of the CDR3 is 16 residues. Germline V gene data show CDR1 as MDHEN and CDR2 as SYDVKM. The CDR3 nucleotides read TGTGCCAGCAGTCCACCGGGCGGCAGGGCTATCGACGAGCAGTACTTC. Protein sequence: CASSPPGGRAIDEQYF.

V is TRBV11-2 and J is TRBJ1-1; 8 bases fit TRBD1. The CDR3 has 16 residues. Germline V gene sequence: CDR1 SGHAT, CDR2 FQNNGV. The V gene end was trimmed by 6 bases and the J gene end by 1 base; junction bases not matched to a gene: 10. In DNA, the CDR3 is TGTGCCAGCAGACTGGGCAGGGGGCAATGGAACACTGAAGCTTTCTTT. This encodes CASRLGRGQWNTEAFF.

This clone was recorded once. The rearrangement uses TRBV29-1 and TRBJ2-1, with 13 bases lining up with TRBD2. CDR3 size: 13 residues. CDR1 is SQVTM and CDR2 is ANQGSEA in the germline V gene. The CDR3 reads CNVTSGRAREQFF. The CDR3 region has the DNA TGCAACGTAACTAGCGGGAGGGCCCGTGAGCAGTTCTTC.

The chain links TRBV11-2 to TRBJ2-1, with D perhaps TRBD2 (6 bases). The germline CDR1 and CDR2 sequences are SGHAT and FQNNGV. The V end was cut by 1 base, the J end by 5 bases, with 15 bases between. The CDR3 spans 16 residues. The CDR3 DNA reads TGTGCCAGCAGCTTAGGGTGGGACTCAGGTCACAATGAGCAGTTCTTC. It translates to CASSLGWDSGHNEQFF.

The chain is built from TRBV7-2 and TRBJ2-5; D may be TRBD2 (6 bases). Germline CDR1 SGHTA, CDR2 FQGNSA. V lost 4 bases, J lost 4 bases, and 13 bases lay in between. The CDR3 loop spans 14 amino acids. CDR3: CASSSNGGAETQYF. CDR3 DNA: TGTGCCAGCAGCTCTAACGGCGGGGCAGAGACCCAGTACTTC.

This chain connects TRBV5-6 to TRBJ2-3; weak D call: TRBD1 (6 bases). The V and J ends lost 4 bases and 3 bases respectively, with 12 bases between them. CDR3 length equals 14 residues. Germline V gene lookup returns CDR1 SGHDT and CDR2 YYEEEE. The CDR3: CASSTDSLTDTQYF. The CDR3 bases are TGTGCCAGCAGCACGGACAGTCTAACAGATACGCAGTATTTT.

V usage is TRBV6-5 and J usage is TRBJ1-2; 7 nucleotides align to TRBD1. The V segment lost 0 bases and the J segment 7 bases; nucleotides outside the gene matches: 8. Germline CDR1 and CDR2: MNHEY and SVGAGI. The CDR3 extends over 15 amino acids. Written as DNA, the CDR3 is TGTGCCAGCAGTTACTCGGGAGGTCAGGGGGGTGGCTACACCTTC. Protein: CASSYSGGQGGGYTF.

The CDR3 here is CASSLPGNSPLHF. The CDR3 region has the DNA TGTGCCAGCAGCCTTCCAGGGAATTCACCCCTCCACTTT. The chain employs TRBV6-5 and TRBJ1-6; the D gene is possibly TRBD1 (5 bases). This CDR3 region has 13 residues. Germline CDR1 is MNHEY and CDR2 is SVGAGI. V was cut by 6 bases and J by 7 bases, with 10 bases left in between.

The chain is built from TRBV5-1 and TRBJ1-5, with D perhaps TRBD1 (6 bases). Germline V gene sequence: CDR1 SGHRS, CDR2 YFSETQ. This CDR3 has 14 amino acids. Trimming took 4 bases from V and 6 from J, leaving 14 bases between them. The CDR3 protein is CASSLTGSGQPQHF. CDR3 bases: TGCGCCAGCAGCCTGACAGGTTCCGGTCAGCCCCAGCATTTT.

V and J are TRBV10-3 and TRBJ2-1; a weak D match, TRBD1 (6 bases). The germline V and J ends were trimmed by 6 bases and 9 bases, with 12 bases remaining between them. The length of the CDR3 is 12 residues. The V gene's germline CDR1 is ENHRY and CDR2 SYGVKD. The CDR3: CAISQGGLEQFF. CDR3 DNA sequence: TGTGCCATCAGCCAAGGGGGTCTTGAGCAGTTCTTC.

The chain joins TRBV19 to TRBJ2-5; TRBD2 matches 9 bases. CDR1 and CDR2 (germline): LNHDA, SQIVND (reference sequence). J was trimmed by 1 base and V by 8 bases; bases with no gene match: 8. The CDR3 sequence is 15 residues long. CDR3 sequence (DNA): TGTGCCAGTGGCAAGGCTAGCGGGATCCAAGAGACCCAGTACTTC. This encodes CASGKASGIQETQYF. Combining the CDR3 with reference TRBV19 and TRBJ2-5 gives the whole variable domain DGGITQSPKYLFRKEGQNVTLSCEQNLNHDAMYWYRQDPGQGLRLIYYSQIVNDFQKGDIAEGYSVSREKKESFPLTVTSAQKNPTAFYLCASGKASGIQETQYFGPGTRLLVL.

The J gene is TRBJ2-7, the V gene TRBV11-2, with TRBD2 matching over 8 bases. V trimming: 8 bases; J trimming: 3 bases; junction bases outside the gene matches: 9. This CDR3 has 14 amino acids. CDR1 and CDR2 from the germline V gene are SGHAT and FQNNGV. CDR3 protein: CASCRGGIDYEQYF. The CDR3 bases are TGTGCCAGCTGTCGGGGGGGAATCGACTACGAGCAGTACTTC.

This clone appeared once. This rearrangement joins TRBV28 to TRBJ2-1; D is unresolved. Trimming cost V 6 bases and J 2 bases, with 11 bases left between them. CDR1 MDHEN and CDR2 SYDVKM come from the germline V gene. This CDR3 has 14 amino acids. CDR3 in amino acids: CASRLSPPYNEQFF. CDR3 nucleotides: TGTGCCAGCAGGTTGAGTCCCCCCTACAATGAGCAGTTCTTC.

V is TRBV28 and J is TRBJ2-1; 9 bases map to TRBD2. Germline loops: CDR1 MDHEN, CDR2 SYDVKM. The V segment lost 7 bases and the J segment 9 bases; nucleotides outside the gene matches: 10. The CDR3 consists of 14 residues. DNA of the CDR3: TGTGCCAGCACGGGGCTAGCGGGAATTCGTGAGCAGTTCTTC. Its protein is CASTGLAGIREQFF.

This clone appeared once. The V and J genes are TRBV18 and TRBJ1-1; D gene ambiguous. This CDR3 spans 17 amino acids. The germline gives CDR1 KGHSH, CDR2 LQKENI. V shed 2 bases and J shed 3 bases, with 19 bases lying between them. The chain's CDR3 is CASSPSGTTLGDTEAFF. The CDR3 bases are TGTGCCAGCTCACCATCCGGCACAACTCTTGGAGACACTGAAGCTTTCTTT.

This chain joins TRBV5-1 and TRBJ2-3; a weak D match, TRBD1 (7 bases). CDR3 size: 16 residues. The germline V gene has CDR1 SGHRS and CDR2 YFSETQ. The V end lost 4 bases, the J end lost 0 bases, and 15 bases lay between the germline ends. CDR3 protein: CASSARDSTSTDTQYF. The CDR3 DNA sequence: TGCGCCAGCAGCGCGCGGGACAGCACTAGCACAGATACGCAGTATTTT.

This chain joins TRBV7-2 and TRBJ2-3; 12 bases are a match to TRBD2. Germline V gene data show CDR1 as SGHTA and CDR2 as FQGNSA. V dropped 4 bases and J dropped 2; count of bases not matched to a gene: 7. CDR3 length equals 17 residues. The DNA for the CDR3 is TGTGCCAGCAGCTCTACTGGACTAGCGGGATCCACAGATACGCAGTATTTT. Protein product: CASSSTGLAGSTDTQYF.

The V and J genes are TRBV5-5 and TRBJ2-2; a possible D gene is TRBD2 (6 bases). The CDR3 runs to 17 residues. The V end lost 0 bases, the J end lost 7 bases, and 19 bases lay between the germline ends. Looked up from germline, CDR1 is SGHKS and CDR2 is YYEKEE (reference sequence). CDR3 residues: CASSLASATVVGGELFF. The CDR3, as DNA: TGTGCCAGCAGCTTGGCTAGCGCGACCGTCGTCGGCGGGGAGCTGTTTTTT.

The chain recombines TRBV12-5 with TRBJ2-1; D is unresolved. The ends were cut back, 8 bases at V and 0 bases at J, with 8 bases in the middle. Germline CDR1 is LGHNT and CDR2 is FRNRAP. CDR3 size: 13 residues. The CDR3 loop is CASPPSSYNEQFF. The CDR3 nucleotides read TGTGCTAGTCCTCCTAGCTCCTACAATGAGCAGTTCTTC.

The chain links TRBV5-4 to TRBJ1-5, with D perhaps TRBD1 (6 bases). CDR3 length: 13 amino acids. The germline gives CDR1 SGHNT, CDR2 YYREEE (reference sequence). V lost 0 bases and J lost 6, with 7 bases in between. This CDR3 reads CASSLEGVQPQHF. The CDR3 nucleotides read TGTGCCAGCAGCTTGGAGGGGGTTCAGCCCCAGCATTTT.

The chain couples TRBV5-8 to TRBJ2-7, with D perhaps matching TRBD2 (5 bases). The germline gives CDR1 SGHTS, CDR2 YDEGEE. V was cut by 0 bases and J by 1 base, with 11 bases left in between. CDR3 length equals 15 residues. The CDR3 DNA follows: TGTGCCAGCAGCTTGGGACTAAAAGGTTCCTACGAGCAGTACTTC. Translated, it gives CASSLGLKGSYEQYF.

In DNA form, the CDR3 reads TGCAGTGGCAGAAGGGAGAGTGGCTACACCTTC. As protein: CSGRRESGYTF. V and J are TRBV20-1 and TRBJ1-2; D is undetermined. Trimming took 7 bases from V and 7 from J, leaving 13 bases between them. The germline CDR1 and CDR2 sequences are DFQATT and SNEGSKA (reference sequence). CDR3 length: 11 amino acids.

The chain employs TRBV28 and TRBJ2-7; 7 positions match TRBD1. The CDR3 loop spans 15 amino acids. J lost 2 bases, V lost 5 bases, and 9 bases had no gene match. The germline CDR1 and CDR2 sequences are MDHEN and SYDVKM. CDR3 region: CASSRGDSLAYEQYF. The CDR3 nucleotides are TGTGCCAGCAGTCGAGGGGACAGCTTAGCCTACGAGCAGTACTTC.

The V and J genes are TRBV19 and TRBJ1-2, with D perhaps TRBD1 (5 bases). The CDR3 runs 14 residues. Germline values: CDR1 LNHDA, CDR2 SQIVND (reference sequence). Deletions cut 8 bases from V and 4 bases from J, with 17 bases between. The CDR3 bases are TGTGCCAGTTCAGAACAGGCATCTTCCTATGGCTACACCTTC. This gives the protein CASSEQASSYGYTF.

CDR3 nucleotide sequence: TGTGCCAGCAGCAAAGACCTGCGGGGGACCAAAAACATTCAGTACTTC. It specifies CASSKDLRGTKNIQYF. The chain combines TRBV5-6 with TRBJ2-4; 7 nucleotides line up with TRBD2. The CDR3 sequence is 16 residues long. J gave up 2 bases and V 4 bases, and 9 bases lay outside the gene matches. Germline V gene sequence: CDR1 SGHDT, CDR2 YYEEEE.

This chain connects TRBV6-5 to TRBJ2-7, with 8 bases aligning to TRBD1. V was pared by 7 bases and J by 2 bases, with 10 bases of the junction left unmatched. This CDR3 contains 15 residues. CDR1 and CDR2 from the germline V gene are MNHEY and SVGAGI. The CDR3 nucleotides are TGTGCCAGCAAACTCGGGACAGGCGCTACCTACGAGCAGTACTTC. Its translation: CASKLGTGATYEQYF.